One and the same sample provided the 18 T cell receptor beta chains below, sequenced in a study of cytomegalovirus exposure and HLA in healthy donors. The study ran its PCR with 60 Vbeta and 13 Jbeta primers. Measured with immunoSEQ multiplex PCR; TCRdb has only the in-frame clones, and not every one. The repertoire includes 95,000 to 150,000 clones, around four fifths of them detected once, and approximately 4.1% sits in the top ten. The specimen sequenced was PBMCs. These TCRs come from a woman in her thirties or forties in good health and CMV-seronegative.

The rearrangement joins TRBV11-1 to TRBJ2-5; 12 bases align to TRBD2. The CDR3 covers 15 residues. J was trimmed by 2 bases and V by 2 bases; bases with no gene match: 0. Germline CDR1 is SGHAT and CDR2 is FQDESV (reference sequence). CDR3 DNA sequence: TGTGCCAGCAGCTTACTAGCGGGGGGGCAAGAGACCCAGTACTTC. It translates to CASSLLAGGQETQYF.

The chain combines TRBV4-2 with TRBJ2-6, with unresolved D. Germline CDR1 reads LGHNA; CDR2 reads YNFKEQ. The CDR3 is 17 amino acids. V gave up 4 bases and J gave up 0 bases, with 13 bases separating them. The CDR3 DNA reads as TGTGCCAGCAGCCCCCAATGGCAGTCCTCTGGGGCCAACGTCCTGACTTTC. It yields the protein CASSPQWQSSGANVLTF.

This clone was recorded a few times. The CDR3 loop is CASHPMVTASYEQYF. In DNA form, the CDR3 reads TGTGCCAGCCATCCGATGGTGACAGCCTCCTACGAGCAGTACTTC. The rearrangement uses TRBV6-5 and TRBJ2-7; maybe TRBD1 (5 bases). In germline, CDR1 is MNHEY, CDR2 SVGAGI. The CDR3 is 15 residues long. Trimming removed 8 bases from V and 0 bases from J, with 17 bases in between.

The gene calls are TRBV9 and TRBJ2-2; D is ambiguous. V was trimmed by 2 bases and J by 5 bases, leaving 16 bases between them. This CDR3 has 16 residues. Germline lookup yields CDR1 SGDLS and CDR2 YYNGEE. CDR3 protein: CASSVVANGLTGELFF. The CDR3 coding sequence is TGTGCCAGCAGCGTGGTCGCGAACGGTCTGACCGGGGAGCTGTTTTTT.

Comment on this clone: A junction end diverges from the germline sequence, so it may reflect a read error. V is TRBV10-3 and J is TRBJ1-2; TRBD1 is a possible D gene (6 bases). Germline V lookup: CDR1 ENHRY, CDR2 SYGVKD. The CDR3 is 14 residues long. CDR3 sequence reads: CAISEYRATYGYTF. As DNA, the CDR3 is TGTGCCATCAGCGAGTACAGGGCGACGTATGGCTACACCTTC.

The V and J genes are TRBV10-3 and TRBJ2-2; 10 nucleotides align to TRBD2. The ends lost 3 bases at V and 6 bases at J; junction bases unmatched: 7. This CDR3 contains 16 residues. CDR1 ENHRY and CDR2 SYGVKD come from the germline V gene. CDR3 nucleotides: TGTGCCATCAGTGACATTGGACTAGCGGAGGCCGGGGAGCTGTTTTTT. Protein sequence: CAISDIGLAEAGELFF.

The chain has TRBV10-3 and TRBJ2-3; the match to TRBD1 covers 8 bases. CDR1 is ENHRY, CDR2 SYGVKD, per germline. V shed 2 bases, J shed 2 bases, and the junction held 3 bases outside the gene matches. The CDR3 consists of 15 residues. The CDR3, as DNA: TGTGCCATCAGTGAGCAGGACAGGGACACAGATACGCAGTATTTT. It specifies CAISEQDRDTDTQYF.

The chain is built from TRBV2 and TRBJ2-2; possible D gene TRBD1, 5 bases. This CDR3 is built from 13 residues. Per the germline V gene, CDR1 is SNHLY and CDR2 is FYNNEI. Between the trimmed V and J ends, which lost 6 bases and 5 bases, there was a span of 10 bases. The CDR3 loop reads CASSNRGTGELFF. In DNA form, the CDR3 reads TGTGCCAGCAGCAATAGGGGAACCGGGGAGCTGTTTTTT.

V usage is TRBV2 and J usage is TRBJ1-6, with a weak D call TRBD1 (5 bases). The CDR3 sequence is 14 residues long. Germline CDR1 reads SNHLY; CDR2 reads FYNNEI. V dropped 6 bases and J dropped 14 bases, with 20 bases sitting between them. The CDR3 nucleotides are TGTGCCAGCAGCTTGGAAACAGGACGGGGGGCCCTCCACTTT. Protein sequence: CASSLETGRGALHF. The whole variable domain, filled in from reference TRBV2 and TRBJ1-6, reads EPEVTQTPSHQVTQMGQEVILRCVPISNHLYFYWYRQILGQKVEFLVSFYNNEISEKSEIFDDQFSVERPDGSNFTLKIRSTKLEDSAMYFCASSLETGRGALHFGNGTRLTVT.

The CDR3 spells CASSTGLAGGPNYEQYF. As DNA, the CDR3 is TGTGCCAGTAGTACGGGACTAGCGGGAGGGCCTAACTACGAGCAGTACTTC. The rearrangement uses TRBV19 and TRBJ2-7; TRBD2 aligns across 16 bases. The CDR3 is made up of 17 amino acids. From germline, CDR1 is LNHDA and CDR2 SQIVND (reference sequence). The junction had 6 bases not matched to a gene; V was cut back by 4 bases and J by 3 bases. Full variable domain (outside the CDR3, taken from reference TRBV19 and TRBJ2-7): DGGITQSPKYLFRKEGQNVTLSCEQNLNHDAMYWYRQDPGQGLRLIYYSQIVNDFQKGDIAEGYSVSREKKESFPLTVTSAQKNPTAFYLCASSTGLAGGPNYEQYFGPGTRLTVT.

The chain has TRBV4-3 and TRBJ2-7; 7 bases are a match to TRBD2. This CDR3 is built from 16 residues. The junction had 8 bases not matched to a gene; V was cut back by 1 base and J by 2 bases. Germline values: CDR1 LGHNA, CDR2 YSLEER. CDR3 loop: CASSQGNWEGAYEQYF. CDR3 coding DNA: TGCGCCAGCAGCCAAGGGAACTGGGAGGGCGCCTACGAGCAGTACTTC.

This chain connects TRBV5-1 to TRBJ2-3, with a possible D match to TRBD1 (5 bases). Per germline, CDR1 SGHRS and CDR2 YFSETQ. The CDR3 totals 15 residues. The germline V and J ends were trimmed by 0 bases and 2 bases, with 10 bases remaining between them. The CDR3 DNA sequence: TGCGCCAGCAGCTTGGAGGGGCCCAACACAGATACGCAGTATTTT. Protein product: CASSLEGPNTDTQYF.

This chain joins TRBV2 and TRBJ2-1, with TRBD1 matching over 8 bases. Germline assignment: CDR1 SNHLY and CDR2 FYNNEI. Unmatched junction bases numbered 14, after V lost 4 bases and J lost 9 bases. The CDR3 spans 16 residues. The CDR3 region has the DNA TGTGCCAGCAGTGTTAACCGGGACAGGTCATTTCGTGAGCAGTTCTTC. This codes for CASSVNRDRSFREQFF. The full variable domain, with the rest looked up from reference TRBV2 and TRBJ2-1, is EPEVTQTPSHQVTQMGQEVILRCVPISNHLYFYWYRQILGQKVEFLVSFYNNEISEKSEIFDDQFSVERPDGSNFTLKIRSTKLEDSAMYFCASSVNRDRSFREQFFGPGTRLTVL.

The V call is TRBV18, the J call TRBJ1-4; D is unresolved. V gave up 3 bases and J gave up 3 bases, with 11 bases separating them. Germline-derived CDR1 and CDR2 are KGHSH and LQKENI. CDR3 length: 15 amino acids. The CDR3 region is CASSPNRVPNEKLFF. The CDR3 nucleotides read TGTGCCAGCTCACCGAACCGGGTCCCTAATGAAAAACTGTTTTTT.

The gene calls are TRBV7-9 and TRBJ2-3; 8 positions match TRBD1. Germline CDR1 and CDR2: SEHNR and FQNEAQ (reference sequence). Unmatched junction bases numbered 7, after V lost 2 bases and J lost 6 bases. The CDR3 length is 15 residues. The CDR3 nucleotides read TGTGCCAGCAGCTTAACAGGGGGAGGTGGGGATACGCAGTATTTT. It specifies CASSLTGGGGDTQYF.

Here the CDR3 reads CASSTYPLSYEQYF. CDR3 nucleotide sequence: TGTGCCAGCAGCACCTATCCCCTTTCCTACGAGCAGTACTTC. V gene TRBV6-1 combines with J gene TRBJ2-7, with no clear D. Germline values: CDR1 MNHNS, CDR2 SASEGT. The CDR3 extends over 14 amino acids. The V end was cut by 6 bases, the J end by 1 base, with 13 bases between.

This chain links TRBV6-5 with TRBJ1-4; 11 bases line up with TRBD1. Trimming took 5 bases from V and 11 from J; bases not matched to a gene: 10. CDR1 and CDR2 (germline): MNHEY, SVGAGI. CDR3 size: 15 residues. This CDR3 reads CASSGGTGGGAKLFF. DNA of the CDR3: TGTGCCAGCAGTGGGGGGACAGGGGGAGGCGCGAAACTGTTTTTT.

V is TRBV21-1 and J is TRBJ1-2; TRBD1 is the table's D call, not checked against the DNA. TRBV21-1 corresponds to a pseudogene. This CDR3 has 14 amino acids. In DNA, the CDR3 is TGTGCCAGACACCCACCGCGGACAGTATATGGCTACACCTTC. Translation gives CARHPPRTVYGYTF.